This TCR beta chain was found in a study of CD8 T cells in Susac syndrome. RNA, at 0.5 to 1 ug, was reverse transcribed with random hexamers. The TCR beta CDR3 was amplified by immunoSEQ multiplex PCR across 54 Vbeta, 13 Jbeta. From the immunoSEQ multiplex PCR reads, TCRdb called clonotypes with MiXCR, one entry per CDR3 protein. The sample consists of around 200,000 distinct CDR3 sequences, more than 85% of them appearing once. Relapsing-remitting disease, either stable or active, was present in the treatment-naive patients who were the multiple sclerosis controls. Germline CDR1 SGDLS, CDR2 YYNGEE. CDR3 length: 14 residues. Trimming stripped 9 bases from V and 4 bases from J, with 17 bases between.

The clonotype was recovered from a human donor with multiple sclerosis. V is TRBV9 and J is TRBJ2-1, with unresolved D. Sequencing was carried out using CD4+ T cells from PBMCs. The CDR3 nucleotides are TGTGCCACCCCGACGCTGAACTATTACAATGAGCAGTTCTTC. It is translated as CATPTLNYYNEQFF. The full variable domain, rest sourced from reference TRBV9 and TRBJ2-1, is DSGVTQTPKHLITATGQRVTLRCSPRSGDLSVYWYQQSLDQGLQFLIQYYNGEERAKGNILERFSAQQFPDLHSELNLSSLELGDSALYFCATPTLNYYNEQFFGPGTRLTVL.